These T cell receptor beta chains were read from a single sample in a study of cytomegalovirus exposure and HLA in healthy donors. Profiling relied on immunoSEQ multiplex PCR, and the TCRdb table lists in-frame clones only, not all of them. The sample shows 150,000 to 200,000 clones, around nine tenths of them seen only once. Material: PBMCs. These receptors were collected from a woman between 18 and 30 years old in good health and CMV-seronegative. Both conserved end residues are part of each CDR3. Fields, in order: J gene, V gene, D gene, clone size, CDR3 protein, CDR3 DNA. The D gene is left open where the match is weak. The listing skips clone size in some rows; elsewhere it reads once, few, many or a size class.

TRBJ1-5	TRBV6-1	-	-	CASSGDQPQHF	TGTGCCAGCAGTGGAGATCAGCCCCAGCATTTT
TRBJ1-1	TRBV5-6	-	-	CASSLGDTEAFF	TGTGCCAGCAGCTTAGGGGACACTGAAGCTTTCTTT
TRBJ1-1	TRBV5-6	-	-	CASSLGLGGTEAFF	TGTGCCAGCAGCTTGGGTTTGGGGGGCACTGAAGCTTTCTTT
TRBJ2-7	TRBV30	-	-	CAWSPSPRIQAYEQYF	TGTGCCTGGAGTCCATCCCCAAGAATACAGGCCTACGAGCAGTACTTC
TRBJ1-5	TRBV5-1	-	-	CASSFEGDQPQHF	TGCGCCAGCAGCTTCGAGGGGGATCAGCCCCAGCATTTT
TRBJ1-1	TRBV10-3	-	few	CAISLNSLEAFF	TGTGCCATCAGCCTTAACTCTCTTGAAGCTTTCTTT
TRBJ2-7	TRBV9	-	-	CASSVVREQYF	TGTGCCAGCAGCGTAGTCCGGGAGCAGTACTTC
TRBJ2-2	TRBV9	TRBD1	-	CASSVAPTGTGGTGGLFF	TGTGCCAGCAGCGTAGCCCCTACCGGGACAGGGGGCACCGGGGGGCTGTTTTTT
TRBJ2-7	TRBV5-1	-	-	CASSLPRAGEQYF	TGCGCCAGCAGCTTGCCCAGGGCGGGAGAGCAGTACTTC
TRBJ2-7	TRBV11-2	TRBD1	-	CASRSHTGESYEQYF	TGTGCCAGCCGCAGTCATACAGGGGAATCCTACGAGCAGTACTTC
TRBJ2-1	TRBV7-9	TRBD2	-	CASSLGLLAGVYNEQFF	TGTGCCAGCAGCTTAGGACTACTAGCGGGGGTCTACAATGAGCAGTTCTTC
TRBJ2-2	TRBV19	TRBD1	-	CASRGTGGYGELFF	TGTGCCAGTAGGGGGACAGGGGGATACGGGGAGCTGTTTTTT
TRBJ2-1	TRBV11-3	TRBD2	-	CASRPGTSGYNEQFF	TGTGCCAGCAGACCGGGGACTAGCGGATACAATGAGCAGTTCTTC
TRBJ1-2	TRBV30	-	once	CASSNYGYTF	TGTGCCTCCAGTAACTATGGCTACACCTTC
TRBJ1-3	TRBV7-2	-	-	CASSLERGSGNTIYF	TGTGCCAGCAGCTTAGAGAGGGGGTCTGGAAACACCATATATTTT
TRBJ2-5	TRBV4-2	TRBD1	-	CASSQADRGARQETQYF	TGTGCCAGCAGCCAAGCTGACAGGGGGGCTCGGCAAGAGACCCAGTACTTC
TRBJ1-5	TRBV11-2	TRBD1	-	CASSRDRVSQPQHF	TGTGCCAGCAGCCGGGACAGGGTTAGTCAGCCCCAGCATTTT
TRBJ2-6	TRBV6-4	TRBD2	-	CASSESGGVSGANVLTF	TGTGCCAGCAGTGAGAGCGGGGGGGTGTCTGGGGCCAACGTCCTGACTTTC
TRBJ2-2	TRBV7-3	-	-	CASSLGTDRLNTGELFF	TGTGCCAGCAGCTTAGGGACCGACAGGTTGAACACCGGGGAGCTGTTTTTT
TRBJ1-2	TRBV6-5	-	-	CASSIGGRDYGYTF	TGTGCCAGCAGTATCGGGGGGCGGGACTATGGCTACACCTTC
TRBJ2-5	TRBV4-3	TRBD1	-	CASSQDFAGGASWEETQYF	TGCGCCAGCAGCCAAGATTTCGCAGGGGGCGCTTCTTGGGAAGAGACCCAGTACTTC
TRBJ1-2	TRBV28	-	-	CASSLSEGGYTF	TGTGCCAGCAGTTTGAGTGAGGGTGGCTACACCTTC
TRBJ2-3	TRBV5-1	TRBD2	-	CASSSTGGVSTDTQYF	TGCGCCAGCAGCTCTACCGGGGGGGTTAGCACAGATACGCAGTATTTT
TRBJ2-2	TRBV11-1	TRBD1	-	CASSARDRATGELFF	TGTGCCAGCAGCGCCCGGGACAGGGCCACCGGGGAGCTGTTTTTT
TRBJ1-6	TRBV7-8	-	-	CATSLSMNRALSSYNSPLHF	TGTGCCACCAGCTTAAGTATGAACAGGGCGCTGAGCTCCTATAATTCACCCCTCCACTTT
TRBJ1-2	TRBV30	TRBD1	-	CAWTGGGYGYTF	TGTGCCTGGACAGGGGGCGGCTATGGCTACACCTTC
TRBJ2-7	TRBV28	TRBD2	-	CASSLWTGGAGKPYEQYF	TGTGCCAGCAGTTTATGGACGGGGGGGGCCGGAAAACCCTACGAGCAGTACTTC
TRBJ2-2	TRBV4-2	TRBD2	-	CASSQDVSGGLTGELFF	TGTGCCAGCAGCCAAGATGTTAGCGGGGGCCTCACCGGGGAGCTGTTTTTT
TRBJ2-7	TRBV14	-	few	CASSQGMGGWDEQYF	TGTGCCAGCAGCCAGGGGATGGGGGGTTGGGACGAGCAGTACTTC
TRBJ1-4	TRBV28	-	-	CASSLSLSSGANEKLFF	TGTGCCAGCAGTTTATCCCTGTCTTCGGGGGCTAATGAAAAACTGTTTTTT
TRBJ1-6	TRBV5-1	TRBD1	-	CASSLGTGEPLHF	TGCGCCAGCAGCTTAGGGACAGGCGAACCCCTCCACTTT
TRBJ1-1	TRBV4-3	-	-	CASSQNLAPETEAFF	TGCGCCAGCAGCCAAAACCTAGCCCCGGAAACTGAAGCTTTCTTT
TRBJ2-1	TRBV29-1	-	-	CSVRVRRGWNEQFF	TGCAGCGTTCGCGTTCGAAGGGGATGGAATGAGCAGTTCTTC
TRBJ1-6	TRBV28	-	-	CASRRYNSPLHF	TGTGCCAGCAGGCGGTATAATTCACCCCTCCACTTT
TRBJ1-1	TRBV4-1	-	few	CASSLDTSNTEAFF	TGCGCCAGCAGCTTGGACACTTCGAACACTGAAGCTTTCTTT
TRBJ1-6	TRBV7-9	TRBD1	-	CASSPGQGELSPLHF	TGTGCCAGCAGCCCGGGACAGGGGGAATTGTCACCCCTCCACTTT
TRBJ2-7	TRBV9	TRBD2	once	CASSASSLAGSSYEQYF	TGTGCCAGCAGCGCCAGTAGCCTAGCGGGGTCATCCTACGAGCAGTACTTC
TRBJ1-1	TRBV19	-	-	CASSIPRNTEAFF	TGTGCCAGTAGTATACCCAGGAACACTGAAGCTTTCTTT
TRBJ2-1	TRBV11-2	TRBD1	few	CASSRTGTGYNEQFF	TGTGCCAGCAGCCGTACCGGGACAGGTTACAATGAGCAGTTCTTC
TRBJ1-2	TRBV6-1	-	-	CASTPARGFYGYTF	TGTGCCAGCACCCCGGCCAGGGGTTTCTATGGCTACACCTTC
TRBJ1-5	TRBV19	TRBD1	-	CASSMQGAFQPQHF	TGTGCCAGTAGTATGCAGGGGGCCTTTCAGCCCCAGCATTTT
TRBJ2-3	TRBV7-3	-	-	CASSLLGGDTQYF	TGTGCCAGCAGCTTACTCGGGGGTGATACGCAGTATTTT
TRBJ1-6	TRBV4-2	TRBD1	-	CASSQPGQGGNSPLHF	TGTGCCAGCAGCCAACCGGGACAGGGAGGGAATTCACCCCTCCACTTT
TRBJ2-5	TRBV7-2	-	-	CASGVSMGAKTQYF	TGTGCCAGCGGGGTTTCGATGGGGGCCAAGACCCAGTACTTC
TRBJ1-3	TRBV7-6	-	-	CASSLRRTSGNTIYF	TGTGCCAGCAGCTTAAGGAGAACCTCTGGAAACACCATATATTTT
TRBJ1-1	TRBV7-9	-	-	CASSLSSENTEAFF	TGTGCCAGCAGCTTAAGTTCAGAGAACACTGAAGCTTTCTTT
TRBJ1-5	TRBV6-1	-	-	CASAQSGNQPQHF	TGTGCCAGCGCTCAATCCGGGAACCAGCCCCAGCATTTT
TRBJ1-5	TRBV7-2	-	-	CASSLVLGRGSQPQHF	TGTGCCAGCAGCTTAGTATTGGGGCGGGGATCCCAGCCCCAGCATTTT
TRBJ2-5	TRBV9	-	-	CASSDLPGRSQETQYF	TGTGCCAGCAGCGACTTGCCCGGGAGATCGCAAGAGACCCAGTACTTC
TRBJ2-7	TRBV19	TRBD2	-	CASSIVGGRAYEQYF	TGTGCCAGTAGTATAGTCGGCGGGAGGGCCTACGAGCAGTACTTC
TRBJ2-7	TRBV6-5	TRBD1	-	CASSYSRQGAYEQYF	TGTGCCAGCAGTTACTCTAGACAGGGGGCCTACGAGCAGTACTTC
TRBJ1-2	TRBV5-6	-	-	CASSQDGNYGYTF	TGTGCCAGCAGCCAAGACGGGAACTATGGCTACACCTTC
TRBJ2-2	TRBV18	-	-	CASSPRGISLTGELFF	TGTGCCAGCTCACCACGGGGCATTTCCCTCACCGGGGAGCTGTTTTTT
TRBJ1-3	TRBV7-3	-	-	CASSPSSGNTIYF	TGTGCCAGCAGCCCGAGCTCTGGAAACACCATATATTTT
TRBJ1-1	TRBV6-6	-	few	CASSYSGESTEAFF	TGTGCCAGCAGTTACTCCGGGGAGAGCACTGAAGCTTTCTTT
TRBJ2-1	TRBV9	TRBD2	-	CASSGTSGSYNEQFF	TGTGCCAGCAGCGGGACTAGCGGCTCCTACAATGAGCAGTTCTTC
TRBJ2-7	TRBV4-3	-	-	CASSPLPGSRDEQYF	TGCGCCAGCAGCCCGCTCCCCGGGAGCCGGGACGAGCAGTACTTC
TRBJ2-3	TRBV4-1	TRBD1	-	CASRRQTGGTGTADTQYF	TGCGCCAGCAGACGACAAACCGGGGGGACAGGGACCGCAGATACGCAGTATTTT
TRBJ2-5	TRBV7-7	TRBD1	-	CASSSDREETQYF	TGTGCTAGCAGCTCGGACAGGGAAGAGACCCAGTACTTC
TRBJ1-6	TRBV7-6	TRBD1	once	CASTTGQRNGSPLHF	TGTGCCAGCACTACGGGACAGAGAAACGGTTCACCCCTCCACTTT